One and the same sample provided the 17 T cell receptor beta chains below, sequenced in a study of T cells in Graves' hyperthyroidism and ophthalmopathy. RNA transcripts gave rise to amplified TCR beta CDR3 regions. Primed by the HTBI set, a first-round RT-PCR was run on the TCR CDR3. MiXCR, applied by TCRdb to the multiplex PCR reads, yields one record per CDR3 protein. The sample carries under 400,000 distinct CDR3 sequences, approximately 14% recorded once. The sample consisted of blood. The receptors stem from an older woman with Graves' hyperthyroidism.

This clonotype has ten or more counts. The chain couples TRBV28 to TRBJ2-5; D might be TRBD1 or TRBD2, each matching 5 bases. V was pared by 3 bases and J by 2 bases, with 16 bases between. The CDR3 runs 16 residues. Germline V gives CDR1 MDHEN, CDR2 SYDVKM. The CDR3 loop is CASSLPGPNLQETQYF. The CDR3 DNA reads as TGTGCCAGCAGTTTGCCGGGACCTAACCTTCAAGAGACCCAGTACTTC.

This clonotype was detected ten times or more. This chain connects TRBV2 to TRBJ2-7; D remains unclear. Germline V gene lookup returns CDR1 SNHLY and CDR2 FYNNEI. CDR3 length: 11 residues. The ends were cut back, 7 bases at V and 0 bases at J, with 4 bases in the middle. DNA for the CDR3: TGTGCCAGCAAGAGCTCCTACGAGCAGTACTTC. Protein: CASKSSYEQYF.

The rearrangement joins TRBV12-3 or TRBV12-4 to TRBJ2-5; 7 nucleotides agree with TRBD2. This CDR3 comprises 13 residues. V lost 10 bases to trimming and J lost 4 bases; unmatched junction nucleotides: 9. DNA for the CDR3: TGTGCCACGCAGCGGGATGGTCGAGAGACCCAGTACTTC. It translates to CATQRDGRETQYF.

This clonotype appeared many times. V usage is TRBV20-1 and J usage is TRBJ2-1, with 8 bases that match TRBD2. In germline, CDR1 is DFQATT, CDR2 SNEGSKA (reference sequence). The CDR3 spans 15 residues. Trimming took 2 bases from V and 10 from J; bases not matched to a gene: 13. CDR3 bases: TGCAGTGCTAGAACCCCCGGGACTAGGGACCCCGAGCAGTTCTTC. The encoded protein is CSARTPGTRDPEQFF.

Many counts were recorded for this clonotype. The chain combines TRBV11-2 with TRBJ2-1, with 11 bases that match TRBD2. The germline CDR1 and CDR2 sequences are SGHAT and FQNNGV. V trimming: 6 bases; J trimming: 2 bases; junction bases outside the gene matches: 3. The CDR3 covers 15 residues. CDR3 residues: CASRGTSGPYNEQFF. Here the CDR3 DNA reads TGTGCCAGCAGAGGGACTAGCGGCCCCTACAATGAGCAGTTCTTC. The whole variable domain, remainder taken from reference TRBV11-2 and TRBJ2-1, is EAGVAQSPRYKIIEKRQSVAFWCNPISGHATLYWYQQILGQGPKLLIQFQNNGVVDDSQLPKDRFSAERLKGVDSTLKIQPAKLEDSAVYLCASRGTSGPYNEQFFGPGTRLTVL.

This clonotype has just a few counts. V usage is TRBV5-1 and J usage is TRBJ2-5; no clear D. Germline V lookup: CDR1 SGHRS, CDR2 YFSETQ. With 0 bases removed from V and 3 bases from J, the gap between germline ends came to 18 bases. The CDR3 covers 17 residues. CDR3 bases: TGCGCCAGCAGCTTGGTTACGCTACTACCCCAGAAAGAGACCCAGTACTTC. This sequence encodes CASSLVTLLPQKETQYF.

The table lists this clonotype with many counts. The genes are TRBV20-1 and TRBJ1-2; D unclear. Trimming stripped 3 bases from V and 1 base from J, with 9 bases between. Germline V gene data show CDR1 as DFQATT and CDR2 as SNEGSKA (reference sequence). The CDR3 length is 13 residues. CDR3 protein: CSASLGLNYGYTF. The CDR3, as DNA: TGCAGTGCTAGTTTAGGCCTTAACTATGGCTACACCTTC.

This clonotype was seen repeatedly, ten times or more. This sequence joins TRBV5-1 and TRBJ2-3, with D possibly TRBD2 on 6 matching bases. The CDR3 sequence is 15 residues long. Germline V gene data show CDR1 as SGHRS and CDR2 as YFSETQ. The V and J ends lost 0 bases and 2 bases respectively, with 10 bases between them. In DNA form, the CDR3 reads TGCGCCAGCAGCTTGGAGGGGAGGCCCACAGATACGCAGTATTTT. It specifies CASSLEGRPTDTQYF.

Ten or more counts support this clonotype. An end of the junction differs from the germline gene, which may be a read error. In nucleotides, the CDR3 is TGTGCCAGCAGGCAAGGGGGTCCGGGGACACAATACAATGAGCAGTTCTTC. As protein: CASRQGGPGTQYNEQFF. This chain joins TRBV14 and TRBJ2-1; D is possibly TRBD1 (6 bases). The CDR3 consists of 17 residues. Germline loops: CDR1 SGHDN, CDR2 FVKESK. Full variable domain (remainder filled in from reference TRBV14 and TRBJ2-1): EAGVTQFPSHSVIEKGQTVTLRCDPISGHDNLYWYRRVMGKEIKFLLHFVKESKQDESGMPNNRFLAERTGGTYSTLKVQPAELEDSGVYFCASRQGGPGTQYNEQFFGPGTRLTVL.

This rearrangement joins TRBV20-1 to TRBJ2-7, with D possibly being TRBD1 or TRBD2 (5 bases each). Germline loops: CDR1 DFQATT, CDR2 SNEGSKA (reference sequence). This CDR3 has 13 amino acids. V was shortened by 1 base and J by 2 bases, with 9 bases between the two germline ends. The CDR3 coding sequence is TGCAGTGCTAGAGGGGGGACCGCCTACGAGCAGTACTTC. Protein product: CSARGGTAYEQYF.

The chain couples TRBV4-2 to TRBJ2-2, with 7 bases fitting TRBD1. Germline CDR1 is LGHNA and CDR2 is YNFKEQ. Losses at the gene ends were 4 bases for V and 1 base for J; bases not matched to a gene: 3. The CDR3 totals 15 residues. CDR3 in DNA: TGTGCCAGCAGCCCCCAGGGGGTGAACACCGGGGAGCTGTTTTTT. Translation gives CASSPQGVNTGELFF.

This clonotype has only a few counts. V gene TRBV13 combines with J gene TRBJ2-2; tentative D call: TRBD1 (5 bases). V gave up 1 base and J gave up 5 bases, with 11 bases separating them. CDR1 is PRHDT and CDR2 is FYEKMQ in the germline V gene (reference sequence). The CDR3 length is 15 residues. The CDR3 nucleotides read TGTGCCAGCAGCTTAGCGTCCAGGGTGACCGGGGAGCTGTTTTTT. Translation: CASSLASRVTGELFF.

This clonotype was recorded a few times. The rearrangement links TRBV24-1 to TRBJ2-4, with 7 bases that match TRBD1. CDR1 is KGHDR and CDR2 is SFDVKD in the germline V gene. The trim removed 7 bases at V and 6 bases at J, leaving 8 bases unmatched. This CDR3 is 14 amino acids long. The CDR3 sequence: CATRATGQVNIQYF. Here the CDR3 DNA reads TGTGCCACCAGGGCCACCGGACAGGTAAACATTCAGTACTTC.

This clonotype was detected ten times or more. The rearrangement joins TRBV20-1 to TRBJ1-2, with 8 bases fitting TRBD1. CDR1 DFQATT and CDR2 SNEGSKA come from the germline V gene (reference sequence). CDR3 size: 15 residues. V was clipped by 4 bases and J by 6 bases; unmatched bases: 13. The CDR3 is CSATWGAGGANGYTF. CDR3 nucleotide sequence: TGCAGTGCTACGTGGGGAGCAGGGGGCGCAAATGGCTACACCTTC.

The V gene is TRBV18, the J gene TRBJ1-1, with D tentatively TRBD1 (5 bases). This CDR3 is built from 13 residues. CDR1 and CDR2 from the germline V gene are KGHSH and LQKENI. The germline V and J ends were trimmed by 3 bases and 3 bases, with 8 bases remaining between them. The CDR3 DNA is TGTGCCAGCTCACCGGGGCTCGACACTGAAGCTTTCTTT. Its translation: CASSPGLDTEAFF.

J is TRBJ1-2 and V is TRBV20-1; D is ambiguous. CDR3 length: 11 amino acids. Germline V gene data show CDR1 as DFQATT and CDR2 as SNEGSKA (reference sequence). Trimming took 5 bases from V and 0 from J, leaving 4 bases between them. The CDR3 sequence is CSADTNYGYTF. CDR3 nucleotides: TGCAGTGCTGACACTAACTATGGCTACACCTTC.

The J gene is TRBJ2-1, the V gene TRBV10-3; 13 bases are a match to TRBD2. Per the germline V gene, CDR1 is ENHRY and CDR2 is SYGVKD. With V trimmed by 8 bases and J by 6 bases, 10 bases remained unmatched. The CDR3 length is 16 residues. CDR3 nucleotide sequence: TGTGCCATCGCGGGGACTAGCGGGAACGTGGGCAATGAGCAGTTCTTC. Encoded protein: CAIAGTSGNVGNEQFF.